This TCR beta chain was observed in a study of pediatric ulcerative colitis (dated by TCRdb to between 2018 and 2021). Context from the whole study: Among the ulcerative colitis patients, seven had pancolitis and two had left-sided colitis, and histology in every patient was consistent with ulcerative colitis. From under ten newly diagnosed, treatment-naive pediatric ulcerative colitis patients and a few non-IBD control children, paired blood and rectal samples were collected. Using the Pediatric Ulcerative Colitis Activity Index, a couple of patients were classed as having mild disease, four as having moderate disease and three as having acute severe colitis. The paper's findings and limits, for the study overall: For technical reasons, substantially fewer templates were yielded by the blood samples of a couple of patients, and these blood samples were excluded from blood-rectal overlap analysis. The healthy control group was small, with only a few individuals. Two rectal CDR3 clonotypes were present in all ulcerative colitis patients and in none of the controls. Because the repertoires came from total lymphocyte DNA, rare subsets such as regulatory T cells may have patterns that are not reflected. Features of the rectal repertoire distinguished controls, mild-moderate colitis patients and acute severe colitis patients, and in acute severe colitis rectal diversity was lower because of clonal expansions. Blood-derived T cells may have been included in the rectal pinch biopsies, particularly in patients with overt colitis. Compared with controls, ulcerative colitis patients showed significantly higher autologous blood-rectal clonal overlap, a finding that suggests increased T cell trafficking to inflamed tissue.

During colonoscopy, one to two rectal pinch biopsies were obtained for research purposes. No immunosuppressive medication had been given to the ulcerative colitis patients before the diagnostic colonoscopy. Rectal biopsies were digested with proteinase K before DNA isolation. The Wizard kit (Promega) was used to extract genomic DNA from blood and intestinal samples. Using the immunoSEQ TRB Survey service, rearranged CDR3 beta regions were amplified from genomic DNA with multiplex V and J primers. Survey-level sequencing depth of up to 500,000 reads per sample was used to keep depth equal across samples. The libraries were purified, combined into pools and sequenced with Illumina technology. The original pipeline was this. Productive clonality, sample overlap, pairwise scatters, CDR3 beta length, V/D/J gene usage and productiveness were assessed with immunoSEQ online tools. Calculated diversity was defined as the number of unique rearrangements divided by total templates times 100, and Shannon and Simpson indices were additionally computed. Z-score normalized data were analyzed by principal component analysis with the R prcomp function and the ggbiplot package. Blood-rectal clonal overlap within each subject was quantified with Morisita's index. Drawn from immuneACCESS, this table holds only the in-frame rearrangements with V and J called that TCRdb kept. Clones are partly lost; checked studies trace under half to an unresolved V gene and leave the rest unexplained. V, J and clone size were drawn from that table, and D and trimming were deduced from the DNA. The sample profile shows fewer than 20,000 clones; roughly 69% of them were found once. The top ten hold approximately 7% of the sample.

The CDR3 covers 15 residues, taking in both the cysteine and the phenylalanine. CDR3 DNA only is kept here, 45 bases in frame from base 1. The junction carries 12 bases between V and J, which are trimmed by 1 base and 4 bases respectively. The germline V gene encodes CDR1 SGHDT and CDR2 YYEEEE. A word on this clone: What antigen it recognizes has not been identified. No clone much larger than this one lies a single base away; base qualities are absent.

The sequence derives from a boy younger than 18 with moderate ulcerative colitis. Recombination linked TRBV5-6 to TRBJ1-5; the D segment could be TRBD1, given 6 matching bases. Sequencing was performed on gut tissue. The DNA reads TGTGCCAGCAGCTTGTCGGGGGCTCGGAATCAGCCCCAGCATTTT. It translates to CASSLSGARNQPQHF.